These T cell receptor beta chains were read from a single sample in a study of T cell responses to AZD1222 COVID-19 vaccine. Here immunoSEQ multiplex PCR was the method, and the copy in TCRdb shows in-frame clones only, minus some. The sample yields some 120,000 clones, around 88% seen once. This material consisted of peripheral blood, taken on day 0 of MenACWY control vaccination. The source of these receptors is an adult in good health. Both conserved end residues are part of each CDR3. The order of the fields is D gene, V gene, clone size, J gene, CDR3 DNA, CDR3 protein. D genes are given only for firm matches. Clone size is stated in some rows and not others, as once, few, many or a class when expanded.

-	TRBV6-2/TRBV6-3	-	TRBJ2-2	TGTGCCAGCAGTTACGGGCCGACAGCCACCGGGGAGCTGTTTTTT	CASSYGPTATGELFF
TRBD1	TRBV10-3	once	TRBJ2-7	TGTGCCATCAGCACCACGACAGGGGCAGGCTACGAGCAGTACTTC	CAISTTTGAGYEQYF
-	TRBV5-4	-	TRBJ2-1	TGTGCCAGCAGCTCACCCGGGAGCTACAATGAGCAGTTCTTC	CASSSPGSYNEQFF
-	TRBV3-1/TRBV3-2	-	TRBJ2-7	TGTGCCAGCAGCCGAGCCTACGAGCAGTACTTC	CASSRAYEQYF
-	TRBV9	-	TRBJ2-3	TGTGCCAGCAGCGTAGAGTCCAGCGGGACAGATACGCAGTATTTT	CASSVESSGTDTQYF
TRBD1	TRBV12-3/TRBV12-4	few	TRBJ1-2	TGTGCCAACAGGGGGGACGAAGACGATGGCTACACCTTC	CANRGDEDDGYTF
-	TRBV28	-	TRBJ2-3	TGTGCCACACGCGGGATGGCGCAGTATTTT	CATRGMAQYF
-	TRBV5-8	-	TRBJ2-3	TGTGCCAGCAGCACGCGACTATTGGATACGCAGTATTTT	CASSTRLLDTQYF
TRBD1	TRBV7-6	-	TRBJ1-2	TGTGCCAGCAGCCCCGGGACAGCAGGAGCTAACTATGGCTACACCTTC	CASSPGTAGANYGYTF
TRBD1	TRBV7-9	-	TRBJ2-7	TGTGCCAGCAGCTGGGACAGGAACGAGCAGTACTTC	CASSWDRNEQYF
-	TRBV7-6	-	TRBJ2-3	TGTGCCAGCAGCGGCCGTACCACAGATACGCAGTATTTT	CASSGRTTDTQYF
-	TRBV6-1	-	TRBJ1-1	TGTGCCAGCAGTGATAAGAATGAGGTGAACACTGAAGCTTTCTTT	CASSDKNEVNTEAFF
TRBD2	TRBV10-1	-	TRBJ2-7	TGCGCCAGCAGTGAAGGTGGACTAGCGGGGAGGAAAGTCCCCTACGAGCAGTACTTC	CASSEGGLAGRKVPYEQYF
-	TRBV5-6	few	TRBJ2-7	TGTGCCAGCAGCTTGGGATTTAGGGGATACGAGCAGTACTTC	CASSLGFRGYEQYF
-	TRBV19	-	TRBJ1-3	TGTGCCAGTAGTAGGTTGGGAACAGAGGGAAACACCATATATTTT	CASSRLGTEGNTIYF
-	TRBV5-5	-	TRBJ1-2	TGTGCCAGCGGGGGGCTTAACTATGGCTACACCTTC	CASGGLNYGYTF
-	TRBV7-9	-	TRBJ2-7	TGTGCCAGCAGCTTAGAGGGGGTGGGTAGGGCAGTTGCCTACGAGCAGTACTTC	CASSLEGVGRAVAYEQYF
-	TRBV27	once	TRBJ1-5	TGTGCCAGCAGGCCCGGGGCCGGGCCCCAATGGCCCCAGCATTTT	CASRPGAGPQWPQHF
-	TRBV27	-	TRBJ1-6	TGTGCCAGCAGTTTATCTATGTCGTCACCCCTCCACTTT	CASSLSMSSPLHF
TRBD2	TRBV15	once	TRBJ2-3	TGTGCCACCAGCAGACCTTTAGCGGGAGGGCCTGAAGATACGCAGTATTTT	CATSRPLAGGPEDTQYF
TRBD2	TRBV2	-	TRBJ2-2	TGTGCCAGCAGACAGCGGGATTCAAACACCGGGGAGCTGTTTTTT	CASRQRDSNTGELFF
-	TRBV5-1	-	TRBJ2-1	TGCGCCAGCAGCTTGGGTCCAGATTACAATGAGCAGTTCTTC	CASSLGPDYNEQFF
-	TRBV4-2	-	TRBJ1-2	TGTGCCAGCAGCCAAGATTTCAGGACACTCTATGGCTACACCTTC	CASSQDFRTLYGYTF
-	TRBV2	-	TRBJ2-6	TGTGCCAGCAGTTTTTCCTCTTACCGATACAGTCGGGCCAACGTCCTGACTTTC	CASSFSSYRYSRANVLTF
-	TRBV7-2	-	TRBJ1-3	TGTGCCAGCAGCTTATTGGGGGGGGCTGGAAACACCATATATTTT	CASSLLGGAGNTIYF
TRBD1	TRBV3-1/TRBV3-2	-	TRBJ2-7	TGTGCCAGCAGCCAAAGAAGCCGGGACAGAGACTACGAGCAGTACTTC	CASSQRSRDRDYEQYF
-	TRBV20-1	once	TRBJ1-1	TGCAGTGCTGGGGGGCTCACTGAAGCTTTCTTT	CSAGGLTEAFF
TRBD2	TRBV6-1	-	TRBJ2-1	TGTGCCAGCAGTGAATCCCGGGAGGTTTACAATGAGCAGTTCTTC	CASSESREVYNEQFF
-	TRBV30	-	TRBJ2-1	TGTGCCTGGAGTCCTCCTCCTAGCCAACGACGCAATGAGCAGTTCTTC	CAWSPPPSQRRNEQFF
TRBD2	TRBV2	-	TRBJ2-7	TGTGCCAGCAACATAGCGGGAGGGGCCGCCTACGAGCAGTACTTC	CASNIAGGAAYEQYF
TRBD1	TRBV6-6	-	TRBJ1-1	TGTGCCAGCGTGACAGGGATCACTGAAGCTTTCTTT	CASVTGITEAFF
TRBD2	TRBV9	once	TRBJ2-2	TGTGCCAGCAGCGGCGGGGGTGGGACCGGGGAGCTGTTTTTT	CASSGGGGTGELFF
TRBD2	TRBV11-2	once	TRBJ2-1	TGTGCCAGCAGCCGAGGACTAGATACCAATGAGCAGTTCTTC	CASSRGLDTNEQFF
-	TRBV18	-	TRBJ2-4	TGTGCCAGCTCACCACCAGAGGGTTACATTCAGTACTTC	CASSPPEGYIQYF
-	TRBV29-1	-	TRBJ2-1	TGCAGCGTTGTATCTAGCGGGCAGGGGGGCAATGAGCAGTTCTTC	CSVVSSGQGGNEQFF
-	TRBV18	-	TRBJ2-7	TGTGCCAGCTCACCAGGACTACCAAGTGTCAACGAGCAGTACTTC	CASSPGLPSVNEQYF
TRBD1	TRBV5-1	-	TRBJ2-1	TGCGCCAGCAGCTTGGGGCCAGGGGGAAGCAATGAGCAGTTCTTC	CASSLGPGGSNEQFF
-	TRBV27	-	TRBJ1-6	TGTGCCAGCAGTTTCGGAGGAGCCCGGCGCAATTCACCCCTCCACTTT	CASSFGGARRNSPLHF
-	TRBV24-1	-	TRBJ2-3	TGTGCCACCAGTGATCCTCGTACGAGCACAGATACGCAGTATTTT	CATSDPRTSTDTQYF
TRBD1	TRBV15	-	TRBJ2-1	TGTGCCACCAGCAGATCGCGGGGACAGGGGAAATTCTACAATGAGCAGTTCTTC	CATSRSRGQGKFYNEQFF
-	TRBV6-5	-	TRBJ1-4	TGTGCCAGCAGGGCAACAGGGTTCAAAGAAAAACTGTTTTTT	CASRATGFKEKLFF
-	TRBV28	-	TRBJ1-1	TGTGCCAGCAGGAGGACACGGAACACTGAAGCTTTCTTT	CASRRTRNTEAFF
-	TRBV11-2	-	TRBJ1-2	TGTGCCAGCAGCTTAGGTCAGAACTATGGCTACACCTTC	CASSLGQNYGYTF
-	TRBV27	-	TRBJ1-4	TGTGCCAGCAGTTTATACGGAAATGAAAAACTGTTTTTT	CASSLYGNEKLFF
TRBD2	TRBV7-9	-	TRBJ2-7	TGTGCCAGCAGCTTAGTGGCGACGGGAGGGAAGTACGAGCAGTACTTC	CASSLVATGGKYEQYF
-	TRBV27	once	TRBJ2-3	TGTGCCAGCAGTTTTACAACGCAGGGTGGGGGTGATACGCAGTATTTT	CASSFTTQGGGDTQYF
-	TRBV29-1	-	TRBJ1-1	TGCAGCGTTGAAGATGGAATGGGTATGAACACTGAAGCTTTCTTT	CSVEDGMGMNTEAFF
-	TRBV6-1	-	TRBJ1-5	TGTGCCAGCAGTGAAGCGGCCGGGTCGTGGCAGCCCCAGCATTTT	CASSEAAGSWQPQHF
-	TRBV24-1	once	TRBJ2-1	TGTGCCACCAGTGACCCTACCCGACAGTCCGACAATGAGCAGTTCTTC	CATSDPTRQSDNEQFF
-	TRBV18	few	TRBJ2-3	TGTGCCAGCTCACCGTTTGCAGATACGCAGTATTTT	CASSPFADTQYF